The present T cell receptor (beta chain) was sequenced within a study of blood T cell repertoires in COVID-19. Study-wide context: Samples representing acute and convalescent COVID-19 were sourced from the United States, Italy and Spain.

Participants were aged 18 to 89 years, lived in under 30 US areas, and enrolled virtually. Original methodology: Quantification of nucleated cells was approximated via reference gene primer amplification. TCRdb's table, derived via immunoSEQ multiplex PCR, lists solely in-frame clones and lacks some. D and trimming were read from the DNA, whereas the V and J calls and clone size are those reported in that table. The table records hundreds of thousands of clones, 87% of them present only once. The specimen sequenced was PBMCs or T cells enriched from blood (not recorded which). The TCR originated in a woman aged 30 to 39 with acute COVID-19.

The CDR3 DNA reads as TGCGCCAGCAGCCTCACTACTAGTCAGGGGTACAATGAGCAGTTCTTC. Its protein product is CASSLTTSQGYNEQFF. This chain joins TRBV4-1 and TRBJ2-1; D perhaps matches TRBD1 (6 bases). The germline V and J ends were trimmed by 4 bases and 4 bases, with 17 bases remaining between them. The CDR3 has 16 amino acids. The germline CDR1 and CDR2 sequences are MGHRA and YSYEKL.